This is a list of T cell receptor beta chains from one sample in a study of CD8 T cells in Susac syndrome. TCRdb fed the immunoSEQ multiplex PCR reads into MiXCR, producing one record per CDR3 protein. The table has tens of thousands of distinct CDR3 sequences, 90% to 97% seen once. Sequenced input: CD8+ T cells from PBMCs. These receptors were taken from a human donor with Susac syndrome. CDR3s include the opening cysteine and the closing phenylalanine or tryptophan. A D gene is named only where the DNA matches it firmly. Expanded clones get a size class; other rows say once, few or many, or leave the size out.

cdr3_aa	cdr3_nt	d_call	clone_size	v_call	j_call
CASSFGSTEAFF	TGTGCCAGCAGCTTTGGATCGACTGAAGCTTTCTTT	-	few	TRBV13	TRBJ1-1
CSVEGTGRVGYNEQFF	TGCAGCGTTGAAGGGACAGGAAGGGTAGGGTACAATGAGCAGTTCTTC	TRBD1	-	TRBV29-1	TRBJ2-1
CATTFRVGTFEQFF	TGCGCCACCACCTTTCGAGTGGGGACGTTTGAGCAGTTCTTC	-	-	TRBV4-1	TRBJ2-1
CASSLGRTAWGYTF	TGTGCCAGCAGCTTAGGAAGGACGGCGTGGGGCTACACCTTC	-	-	TRBV7-9	TRBJ1-2
CASRSYYGYTF	TGTGCCAGCAGGTCGTACTATGGCTACACCTTC	-	-	TRBV25-1	TRBJ1-2
CSARDLGDLADEQFF	TGCAGTGCTAGAGATCTAGGGGACCTGGCGGATGAGCAGTTCTTC	-	-	TRBV20-1	TRBJ2-1
CASSPGRENVLTF	TGTGCCAGCAGCCCTGGACGGGAGAACGTCCTGACTTTC	-	-	TRBV13	TRBJ2-6
CSGGRHTDTQYF	TGCAGCGGGGGCAGGCACACAGATACGCAGTATTTT	-	-	TRBV29-1	TRBJ2-3
CASSFPSGGFDITDTQYF	TGTGCCAGCAGCTTTCCTAGCGGGGGGTTTGATATCACAGATACGCAGTATTTT	TRBD2	once	TRBV7-9	TRBJ2-3
CASSSRTGKTQYF	TGTGCCAGCAGTTCCCGGACGGGGAAGACCCAGTACTTC	-	-	TRBV27	TRBJ2-5
CASSHRSQETQYF	TGTGCCAGCAGCCATCGCTCCCAAGAGACCCAGTACTTC	-	-	TRBV5-4	TRBJ2-5
CASSEWTADPTYEQYF	TGTGCCAGCAGTGAATGGACCGCTGACCCTACCTACGAGCAGTACTTC	-	once	TRBV6-1	TRBJ2-7
CSVGAEDRVTGELFF	TGCAGCGTTGGAGCAGAGGACAGGGTCACCGGGGAGCTGTTTTTT	TRBD1	once	TRBV29-1	TRBJ2-2
CASSRNRLSTDTQYF	TGTGCCAGCAGCCGAAACAGGTTAAGCACAGATACGCAGTATTTT	-	-	TRBV7-8	TRBJ2-3
CATSTSRTNTGELFF	TGTGCCACCAGTACATCCCGAACTAACACCGGGGAGCTGTTTTTT	-	-	TRBV24-1	TRBJ2-2
CASSQGWGPRRFF	TGTGCCAGCAGCCAAGGGTGGGGCCCTCGTAGGTTCTTC	-	-	TRBV3-1	TRBJ2-1
CSAPPPDRLYSPLHF	TGCAGTGCTCCCCCGCCTGACCGACTTTATTCACCCCTCCACTTT	-	-	TRBV20-1	TRBJ1-6
CASSFTGYNEQFF	TGCGCCAGCAGCTTTACAGGGTACAATGAGCAGTTCTTC	-	-	TRBV5-1	TRBJ2-1
CAISETQGGDQPQHF	TGTGCCATCAGTGAGACTCAGGGCGGCGATCAGCCCCAGCATTTT	-	once	TRBV10-3	TRBJ1-5
CATSDLGAGDEQFF	TGTGCCACCAGTGATCTCGGCGCAGGGGATGAGCAGTTCTTC	-	-	TRBV24-1	TRBJ2-1
CASSTSPAVSSYEQYF	TGCGCCAGCAGCACTTCCCCAGCGGTCAGCTCCTACGAGCAGTACTTC	-	-	TRBV4-3	TRBJ2-7
CASSGRNTGELFF	TGTGCCAGCAGCGGCAGAAACACCGGGGAGCTGTTTTTT	-	-	TRBV5-6	TRBJ2-2
CASSRRGRSLLPGANVLTF	TGTGCCAGCAGCAGGCGAGGGCGCAGCCTTCTACCTGGGGCCAACGTCCTGACTTTC	-	once	TRBV9	TRBJ2-6
CASSFPRTESPGGRETQYF	TGTGCCAGCAGCTTTCCCCGAACCGAGTCCCCAGGGGGCAGAGAGACCCAGTACTTC	TRBD1	-	TRBV7-9	TRBJ2-5
CAWSMDTASYEQYF	TGTGCCTGGAGTATGGACACAGCTTCCTACGAGCAGTACTTC	-	-	TRBV30	TRBJ2-7
CSARGSIPRGRTSGYYEQYF	TGCAGTGCTAGGGGTTCCATTCCGCGGGGGAGGACTAGCGGCTACTACGAGCAGTACTTC	TRBD2	-	TRBV20-1	TRBJ2-7
CASSPGTLNNEQFF	TGTGCCAGCTCACCGGGGACCCTTAACAATGAGCAGTTCTTC	-	-	TRBV18	TRBJ2-1
CASSESGSQYGYTF	TGTGCCAGCAGTGAATCAGGCAGTCAATATGGCTACACCTTC	-	-	TRBV25-1	TRBJ1-2
CASSHYGPAASTDTQYF	TGCGCCAGCAGCCATTACGGCCCAGCGGCTAGCACAGATACGCAGTATTTT	-	-	TRBV4-3	TRBJ2-3
CASSLAQRDGDNEQFF	TGTGCCAGCAGCTTAGCGCAAAGGGACGGCGACAATGAGCAGTTCTTC	-	-	TRBV7-9	TRBJ2-1
CSASLPGKRYTF	TGCAGTGCTAGTCTTCCGGGAAAGCGGTACACCTTC	-	-	TRBV20-1	TRBJ1-2
CSVQGAGTAGGYTF	TGCAGCGTTCAAGGAGCCGGGACGGCAGGAGGCTACACCTTC	-	-	TRBV29-1	TRBJ1-2
CASSLERREAEDTQYF	TGCGCCAGCAGCTTGGAGCGGAGGGAAGCGGAAGATACGCAGTATTTT	-	-	TRBV5-1	TRBJ2-3
CSVVGLSSYNEQFF	TGCAGCGTTGTCGGGCTTAGCTCCTACAATGAGCAGTTCTTC	-	-	TRBV29-1	TRBJ2-1
CASRTGAINIQYF	TGTGCCAGCAGAACAGGGGCGATAAACATTCAGTACTTC	TRBD1	-	TRBV27	TRBJ2-4
CSAIEGEAYNEQFF	TGCAGCGCCATCGAGGGGGAAGCCTACAATGAGCAGTTCTTC	-	-	TRBV29-1	TRBJ2-1
CASSGQRNTGELFF	TGTGCCAGCTCCGGGCAGCGAAACACCGGGGAGCTGTTTTTT	-	-	TRBV13	TRBJ2-2
CASSYAGNTEAFF	TGTGCCAGTAGTTACGCAGGGAACACTGAAGCTTTCTTT	-	few	TRBV19	TRBJ1-1
CASSLTDSLLEAFF	TGTGCCAGCAGCTTAACCGACAGCTTATTAGAAGCTTTCTTT	-	-	TRBV5-4	TRBJ1-1
CATSDSLRRDISPADTQYF	TGTGCCACCAGTGATTCGCTTAGAAGGGACATATCCCCCGCAGATACGCAGTATTTT	-	-	TRBV24-1	TRBJ2-3
CASSPNRHYYGYTF	TGTGCCAGCTCACCGAATCGGCATTACTATGGCTACACCTTC	-	-	TRBV18	TRBJ1-2
CATGDGTNYGYTF	TGTGCCACCGGAGACGGCACTAACTATGGCTACACCTTC	-	-	TRBV15	TRBJ1-2
CASSERPRGGYNEQFF	TGTGCCAGCAGCGAGCGCCCCCGGGGGGGATACAATGAGCAGTTCTTC	TRBD2	-	TRBV11-2	TRBJ2-1
CASSLGRNNEQFF	TGTGCCAGCAGTTTGGGCAGAAACAATGAGCAGTTCTTC	-	-	TRBV27	TRBJ2-1
CASSVEGYNEQFF	TGTGCCAGCAGCGTAGAGGGCTACAATGAGCAGTTCTTC	-	-	TRBV9	TRBJ2-1
CASSRTERGNIQYF	TGTGCCAGCAGCCGGACTGAGCGGGGAAACATTCAGTACTTC	TRBD2	-	TRBV28	TRBJ2-4
CASSGRGVSYEQFF	TGTGCCAGCAGCGGCCGCGGGGTATCGTATGAGCAGTTCTTC	-	-	TRBV11-2	TRBJ2-1